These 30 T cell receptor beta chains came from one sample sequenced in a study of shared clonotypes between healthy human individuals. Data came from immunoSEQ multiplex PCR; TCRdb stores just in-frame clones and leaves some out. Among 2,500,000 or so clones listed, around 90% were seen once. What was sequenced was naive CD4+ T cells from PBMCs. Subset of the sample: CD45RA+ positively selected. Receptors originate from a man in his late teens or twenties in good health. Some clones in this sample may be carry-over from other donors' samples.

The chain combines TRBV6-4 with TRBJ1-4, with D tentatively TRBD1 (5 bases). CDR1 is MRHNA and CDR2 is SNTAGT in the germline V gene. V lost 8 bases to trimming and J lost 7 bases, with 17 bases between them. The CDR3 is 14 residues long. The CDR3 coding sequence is TGTGCCAGCCCCGAGGGGATTGACGGTGAAAAACTGTTTTTT. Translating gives CASPEGIDGEKLFF.

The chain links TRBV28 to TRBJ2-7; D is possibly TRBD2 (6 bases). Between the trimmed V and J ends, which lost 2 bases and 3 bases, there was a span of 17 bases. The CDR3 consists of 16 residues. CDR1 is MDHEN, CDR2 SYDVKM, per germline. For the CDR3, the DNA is TGTGCCAGCAGTTTACGGACCCCGGGGGACGGCTACGAGCAGTACTTC. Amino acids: CASSLRTPGDGYEQYF.

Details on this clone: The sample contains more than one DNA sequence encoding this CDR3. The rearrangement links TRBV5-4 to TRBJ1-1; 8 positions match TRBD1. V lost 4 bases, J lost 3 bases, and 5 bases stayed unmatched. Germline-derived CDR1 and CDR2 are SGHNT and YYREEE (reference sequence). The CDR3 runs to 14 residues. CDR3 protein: CASSPTGAHTEAFF. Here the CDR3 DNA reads TGTGCCAGCAGCCCGACAGGGGCCCACACTGAAGCTTTCTTT.

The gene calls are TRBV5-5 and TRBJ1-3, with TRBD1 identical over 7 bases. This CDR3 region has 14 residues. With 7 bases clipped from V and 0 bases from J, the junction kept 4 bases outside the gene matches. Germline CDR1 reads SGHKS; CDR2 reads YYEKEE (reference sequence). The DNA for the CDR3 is TGTGCCAGCCCGGGACAGCTCTCTGGAAACACCATATATTTT. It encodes CASPGQLSGNTIYF.

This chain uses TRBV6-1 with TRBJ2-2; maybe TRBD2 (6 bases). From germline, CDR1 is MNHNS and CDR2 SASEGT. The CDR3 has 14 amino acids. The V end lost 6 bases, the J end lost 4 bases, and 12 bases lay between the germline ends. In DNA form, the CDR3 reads TGTGCCAGCAGGGTTCTAGCGACCACCGGGGAGCTGTTTTTT. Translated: CASRVLATTGELFF.

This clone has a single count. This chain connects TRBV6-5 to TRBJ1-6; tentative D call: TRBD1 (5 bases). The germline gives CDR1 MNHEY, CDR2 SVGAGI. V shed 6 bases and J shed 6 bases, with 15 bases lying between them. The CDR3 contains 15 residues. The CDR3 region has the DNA TGTGCCAGCAGAGGGACGCATTCGAGTAATTCACCCCTCCACTTT. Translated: CASRGTHSSNSPLHF.

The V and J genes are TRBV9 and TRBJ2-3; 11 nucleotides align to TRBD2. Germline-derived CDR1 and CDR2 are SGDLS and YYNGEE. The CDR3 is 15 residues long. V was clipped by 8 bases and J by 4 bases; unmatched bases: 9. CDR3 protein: CASHTSGRPSDTQYF. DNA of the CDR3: TGTGCCAGTCATACTAGCGGGAGACCCTCAGATACGCAGTATTTT.

The CDR3, as DNA: TGTGCCAGCAGCCCCCGGGGGGTCGGCACAGATACGCAGTATTTT. It encodes CASSPRGVGTDTQYF. The chain carries TRBV9 and TRBJ2-3; 7 bases are shared with TRBD2. The junction had 6 bases not matched to a gene; V was cut back by 4 bases and J by 1 base. Germline lookup yields CDR1 SGDLS and CDR2 YYNGEE. The CDR3 runs to 15 residues.

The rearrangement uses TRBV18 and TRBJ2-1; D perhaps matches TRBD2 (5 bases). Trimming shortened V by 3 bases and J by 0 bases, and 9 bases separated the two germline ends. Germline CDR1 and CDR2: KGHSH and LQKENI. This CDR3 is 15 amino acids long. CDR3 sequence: CASSPTRGSYNEQFF. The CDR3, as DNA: TGTGCCAGCTCACCCACCCGGGGCTCCTACAATGAGCAGTTCTTC.

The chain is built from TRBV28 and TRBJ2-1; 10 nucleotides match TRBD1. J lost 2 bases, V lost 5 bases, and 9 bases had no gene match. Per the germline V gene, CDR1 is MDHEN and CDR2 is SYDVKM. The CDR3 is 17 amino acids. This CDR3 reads CASSPPSGTGAYNEQFF. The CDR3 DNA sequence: TGTGCCAGCAGTCCACCCAGCGGGACAGGGGCCTACAATGAGCAGTTCTTC.

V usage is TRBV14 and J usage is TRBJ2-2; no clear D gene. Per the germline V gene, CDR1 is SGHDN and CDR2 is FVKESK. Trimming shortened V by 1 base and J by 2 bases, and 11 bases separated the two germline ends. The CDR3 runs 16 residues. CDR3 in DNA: TGTGCCAGCAGCCAAGTTCTTTTCCGTAACACCGGGGAGCTGTTTTTT. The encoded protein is CASSQVLFRNTGELFF.

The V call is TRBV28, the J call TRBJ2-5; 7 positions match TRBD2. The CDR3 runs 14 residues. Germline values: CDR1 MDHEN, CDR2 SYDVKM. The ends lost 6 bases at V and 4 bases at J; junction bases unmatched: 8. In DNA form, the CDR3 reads TGTGCCAGCAGCTCCACGAGGGAGGGAGAGACCCAGTACTTC. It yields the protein CASSSTREGETQYF. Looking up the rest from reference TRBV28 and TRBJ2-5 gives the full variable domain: DVKVTQSSRYLVKRTGEKVFLECVQDMDHENMFWYRQDPGLGLRLIYFSYDVKMKEKGDIPEGYSVSREKKERFSLILESASTNQTSMYLCASSSTREGETQYFGPGTRLLVL.

CDR3 in DNA: TGCGCCAGCAGCTCTGACTCCCACTATGGCTACACCTTC. Translation: CASSSDSHYGYTF. This chain joins TRBV5-1 and TRBJ1-2; D gene unclear. Germline V lookup: CDR1 SGHRS, CDR2 YFSETQ. Trimming pared 3 bases from V and 3 bases from J, leaving 9 bases between. CDR3 length: 13 residues.

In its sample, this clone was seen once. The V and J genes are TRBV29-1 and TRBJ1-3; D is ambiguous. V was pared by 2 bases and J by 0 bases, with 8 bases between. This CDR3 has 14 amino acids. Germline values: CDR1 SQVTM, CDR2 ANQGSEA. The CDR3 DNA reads TGCAGCGTTGAACACCGAAGCTCTGGAAACACCATATATTTT. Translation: CSVEHRSSGNTIYF.

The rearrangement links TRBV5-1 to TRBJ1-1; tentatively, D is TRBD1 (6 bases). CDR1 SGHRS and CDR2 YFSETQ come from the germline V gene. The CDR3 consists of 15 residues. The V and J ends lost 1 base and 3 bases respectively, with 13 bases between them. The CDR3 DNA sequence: TGCGCCAGCAGCTTGCCGGCGGGGGCGGACACTGAAGCTTTCTTT. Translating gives CASSLPAGADTEAFF.

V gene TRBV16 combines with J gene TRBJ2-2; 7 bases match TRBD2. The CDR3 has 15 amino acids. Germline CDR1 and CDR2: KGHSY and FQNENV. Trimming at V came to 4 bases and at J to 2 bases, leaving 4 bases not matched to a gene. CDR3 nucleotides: TGTGCCAGCAGCCGACGGGAGGCAAACACCGGGGAGCTGTTTTTT. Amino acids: CASSRREANTGELFF.

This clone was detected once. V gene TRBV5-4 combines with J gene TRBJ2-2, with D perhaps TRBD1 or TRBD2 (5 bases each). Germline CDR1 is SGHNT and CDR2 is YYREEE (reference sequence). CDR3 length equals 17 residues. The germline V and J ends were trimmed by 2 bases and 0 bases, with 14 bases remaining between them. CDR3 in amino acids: CASSFGRGTANTGELFF. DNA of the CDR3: TGTGCCAGCAGCTTTGGGCGAGGGACGGCGAACACCGGGGAGCTGTTTTTT.

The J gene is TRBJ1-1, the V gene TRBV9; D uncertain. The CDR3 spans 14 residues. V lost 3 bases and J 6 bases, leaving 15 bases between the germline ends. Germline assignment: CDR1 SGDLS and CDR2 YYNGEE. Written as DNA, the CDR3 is TGTGCCAGCAGCGAGTCTCCCATGGTCCCTGAAGCTTTCTTT. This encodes CASSESPMVPEAFF.

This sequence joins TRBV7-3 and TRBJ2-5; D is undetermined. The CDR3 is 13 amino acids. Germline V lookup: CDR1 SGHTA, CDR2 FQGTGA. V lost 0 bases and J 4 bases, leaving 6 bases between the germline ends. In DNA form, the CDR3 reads TGTGCCAGCAGCTTAACGTACGGAGAGACCCAGTACTTC. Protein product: CASSLTYGETQYF.

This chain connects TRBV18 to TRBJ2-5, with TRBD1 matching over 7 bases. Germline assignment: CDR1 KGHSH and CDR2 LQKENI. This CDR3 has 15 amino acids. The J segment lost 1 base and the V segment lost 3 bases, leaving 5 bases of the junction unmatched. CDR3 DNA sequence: TGTGCCAGCTCACCTCTCCGACAGGGCCAAGAGACCCAGTACTTC. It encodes CASSPLRQGQETQYF.

The CDR3 spells CASSPEGLSTDTQYF. The DNA of the CDR3 is TGCGCCAGCAGCCCCGAGGGACTGAGCACAGATACGCAGTATTTT. The rearrangement joins TRBV4-1 to TRBJ2-3, with a weak D call TRBD2 (6 bases). Trimming pared 4 bases from V and 0 bases from J, leaving 11 bases between. CDR1 and CDR2 from the germline V gene are MGHRA and YSYEKL. The CDR3 spans 15 residues.

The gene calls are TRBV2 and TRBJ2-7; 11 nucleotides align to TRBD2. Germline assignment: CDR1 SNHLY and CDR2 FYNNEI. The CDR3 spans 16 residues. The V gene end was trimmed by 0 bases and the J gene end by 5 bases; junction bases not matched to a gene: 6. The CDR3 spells CASSEALTSGSNEQYF. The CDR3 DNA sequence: TGTGCCAGCAGTGAAGCGCTTACTAGCGGGAGTAACGAGCAGTACTTC.

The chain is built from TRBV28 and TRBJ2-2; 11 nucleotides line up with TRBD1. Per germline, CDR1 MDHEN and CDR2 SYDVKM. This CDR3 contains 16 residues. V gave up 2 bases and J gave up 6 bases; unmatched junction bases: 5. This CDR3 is CASSLPGQGAAGELFF. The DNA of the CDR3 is TGTGCCAGCAGTTTACCAGGACAGGGGGCGGCCGGGGAGCTGTTTTTT.

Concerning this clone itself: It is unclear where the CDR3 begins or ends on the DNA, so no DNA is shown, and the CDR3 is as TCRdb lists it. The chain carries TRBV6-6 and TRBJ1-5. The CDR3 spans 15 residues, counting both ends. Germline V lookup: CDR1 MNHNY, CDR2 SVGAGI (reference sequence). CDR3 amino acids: CASSFGSGTNQPQHF.

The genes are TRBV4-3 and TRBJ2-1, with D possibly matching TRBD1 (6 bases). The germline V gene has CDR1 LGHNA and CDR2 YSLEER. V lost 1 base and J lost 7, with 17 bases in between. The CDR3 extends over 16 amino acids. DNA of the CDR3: TGCGCCAGCAGCCAAGCTAAGGGGGTTTTGGGGAATGAGCAGTTCTTC. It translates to CASSQAKGVLGNEQFF.

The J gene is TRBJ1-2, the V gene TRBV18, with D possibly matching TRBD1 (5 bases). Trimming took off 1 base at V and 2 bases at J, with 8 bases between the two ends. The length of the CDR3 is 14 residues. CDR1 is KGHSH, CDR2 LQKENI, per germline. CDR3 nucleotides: TGTGCCAGCTCACCACAGGGGTTCAACTATGGCTACACCTTC. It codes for CASSPQGFNYGYTF.

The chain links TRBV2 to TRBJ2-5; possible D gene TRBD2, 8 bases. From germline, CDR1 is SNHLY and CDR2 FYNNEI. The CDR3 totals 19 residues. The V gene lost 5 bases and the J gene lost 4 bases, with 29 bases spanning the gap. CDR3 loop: CASSSRRKGATSGLETQYF. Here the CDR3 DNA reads TGTGCCAGCAGTTCCCGTCGGAAGGGGGCTACTAGCGGCCTAGAGACCCAGTACTTC.

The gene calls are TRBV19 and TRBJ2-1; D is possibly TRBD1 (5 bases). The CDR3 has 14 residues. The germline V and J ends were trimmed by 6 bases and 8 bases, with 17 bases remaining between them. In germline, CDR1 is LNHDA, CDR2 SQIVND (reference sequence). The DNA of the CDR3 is TGTGCCAGTAGCCCAGGGTTACAAGGTGATGAGCAGTTCTTC. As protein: CASSPGLQGDEQFF.

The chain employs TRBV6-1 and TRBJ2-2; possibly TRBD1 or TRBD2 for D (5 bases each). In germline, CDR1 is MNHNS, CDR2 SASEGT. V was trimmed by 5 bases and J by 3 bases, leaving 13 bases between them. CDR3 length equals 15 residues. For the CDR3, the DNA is TGTGCCAGCAGTTCACGTGGGACGGACACCGGGGAGCTGTTTTTT. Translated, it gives CASSSRGTDTGELFF.

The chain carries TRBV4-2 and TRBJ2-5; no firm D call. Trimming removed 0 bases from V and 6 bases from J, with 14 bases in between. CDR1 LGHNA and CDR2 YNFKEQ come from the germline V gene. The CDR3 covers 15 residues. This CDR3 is CASSQDLGPGQTQYF. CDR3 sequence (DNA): TGTGCCAGCAGCCAAGATTTGGGCCCGGGCCAGACCCAGTACTTC.